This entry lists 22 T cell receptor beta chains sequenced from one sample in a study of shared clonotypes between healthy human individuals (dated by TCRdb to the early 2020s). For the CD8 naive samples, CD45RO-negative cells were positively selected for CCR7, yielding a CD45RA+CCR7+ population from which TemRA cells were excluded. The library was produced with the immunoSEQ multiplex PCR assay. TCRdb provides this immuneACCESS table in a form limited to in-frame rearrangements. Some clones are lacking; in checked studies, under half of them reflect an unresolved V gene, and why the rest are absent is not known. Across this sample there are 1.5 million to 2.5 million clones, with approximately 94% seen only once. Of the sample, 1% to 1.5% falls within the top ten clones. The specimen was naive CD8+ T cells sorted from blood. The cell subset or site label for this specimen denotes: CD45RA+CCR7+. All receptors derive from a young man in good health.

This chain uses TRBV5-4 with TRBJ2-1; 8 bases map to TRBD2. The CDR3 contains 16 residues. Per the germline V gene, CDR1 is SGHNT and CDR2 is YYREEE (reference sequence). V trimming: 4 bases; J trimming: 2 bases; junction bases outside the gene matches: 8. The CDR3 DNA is TGTGCCAGCAGCGCTCCACTAGCGGACCCCTACAATGAGCAGTTCTTC. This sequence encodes CASSAPLADPYNEQFF.

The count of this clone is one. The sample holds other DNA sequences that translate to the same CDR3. CDR3 sequence reads: CASSLSGGPSYEQYF. DNA of the CDR3: TGTGCCAGCAGCCTGAGCGGGGGCCCCTCCTACGAGCAGTACTTC. The rearrangement joins TRBV5-4 to TRBJ2-7; TRBD2 matches 8 bases. Germline trimming cut 4 bases from V and 0 bases from J; bases unmatched to any gene: 6. The CDR3 contains 15 residues. Per the germline V gene, CDR1 is SGHNT and CDR2 is YYREEE (reference sequence).

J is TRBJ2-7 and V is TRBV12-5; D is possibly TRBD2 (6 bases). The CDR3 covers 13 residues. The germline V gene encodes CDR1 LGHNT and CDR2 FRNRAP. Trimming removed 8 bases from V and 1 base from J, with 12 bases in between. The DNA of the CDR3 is TGTGCTAGTTCGCGGGACTGGTCCTACGAGCAGTACTTC. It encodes CASSRDWSYEQYF.

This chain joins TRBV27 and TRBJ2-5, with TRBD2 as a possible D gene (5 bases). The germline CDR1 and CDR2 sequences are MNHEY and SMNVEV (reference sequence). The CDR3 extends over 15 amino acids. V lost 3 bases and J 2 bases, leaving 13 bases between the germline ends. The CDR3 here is CASSLGSLDQETQYF. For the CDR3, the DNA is TGTGCCAGCAGTTTGGGGAGCCTAGATCAAGAGACCCAGTACTTC.

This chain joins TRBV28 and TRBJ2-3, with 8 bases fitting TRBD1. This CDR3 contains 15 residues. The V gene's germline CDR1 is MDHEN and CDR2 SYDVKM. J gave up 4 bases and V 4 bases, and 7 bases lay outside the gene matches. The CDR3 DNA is TGTGCCAGCAGTTCCAGGGGGCTCACCGCAGATACGCAGTATTTT. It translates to CASSSRGLTADTQYF.

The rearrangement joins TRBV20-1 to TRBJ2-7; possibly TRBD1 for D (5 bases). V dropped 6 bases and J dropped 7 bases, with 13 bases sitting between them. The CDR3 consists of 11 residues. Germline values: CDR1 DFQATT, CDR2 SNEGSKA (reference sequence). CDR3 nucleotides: TGCAGTGCAACACAGGCGGAGGAGCAGTACTTC. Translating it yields CSATQAEEQYF.

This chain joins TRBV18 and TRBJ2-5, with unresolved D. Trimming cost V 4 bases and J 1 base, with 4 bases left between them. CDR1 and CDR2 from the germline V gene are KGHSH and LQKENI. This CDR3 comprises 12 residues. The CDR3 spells CASSRTQETQYF. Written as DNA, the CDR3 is TGTGCCAGCTCACGTACCCAAGAGACCCAGTACTTC. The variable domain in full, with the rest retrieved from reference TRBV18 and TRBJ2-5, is NAGVMQNPRHLVRRRGQEARLRCSPMKGHSHVYWYRQLPEEGLKFMVYLQKENIIDESGMPKERFSAEFPKEGPSILRIQQVVRGDSAAYFCASSRTQETQYFGPGTRLLVL.

The CDR3 region is CAWSERGFPYEQYF. The CDR3 DNA is TGTGCCTGGAGTGAGCGGGGGTTCCCCTACGAGCAGTACTTC. V and J are TRBV30 and TRBJ2-7, with 8 bases matching TRBD2. This CDR3 region has 14 residues. CDR1 and CDR2 from the germline V gene are GTSNPN and SVGIG (reference sequence). V gave up 1 base and J gave up 2 bases; unmatched junction bases: 4.

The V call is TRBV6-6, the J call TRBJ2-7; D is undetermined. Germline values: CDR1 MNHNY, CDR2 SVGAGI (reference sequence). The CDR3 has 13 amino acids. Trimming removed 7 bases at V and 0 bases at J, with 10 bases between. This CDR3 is CASTFTSSYEQYF. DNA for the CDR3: TGTGCCAGCACCTTCACTTCCTCCTACGAGCAGTACTTC.

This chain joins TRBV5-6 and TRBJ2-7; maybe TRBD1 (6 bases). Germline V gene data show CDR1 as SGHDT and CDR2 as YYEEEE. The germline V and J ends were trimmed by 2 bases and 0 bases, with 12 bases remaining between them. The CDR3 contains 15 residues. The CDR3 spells CASSLRDRYSYEQYF. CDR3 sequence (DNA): TGTGCCAGCAGCTTACGCGACAGGTACTCCTACGAGCAGTACTTC. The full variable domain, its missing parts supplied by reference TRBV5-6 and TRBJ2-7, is DAGVTQSPTHLIKTRGQQVTLRCSPKSGHDTVSWYQQALGQGPQFIFQYYEEEERQRGNFPDRFSGHQFPNYSSELNVNALLLGDSALYLCASSLRDRYSYEQYFGPGTRLTVT.

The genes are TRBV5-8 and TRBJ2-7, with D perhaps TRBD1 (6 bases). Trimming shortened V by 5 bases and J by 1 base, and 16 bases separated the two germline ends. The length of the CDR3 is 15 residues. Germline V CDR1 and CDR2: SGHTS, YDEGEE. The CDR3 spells CASSLTRDISYEQYF. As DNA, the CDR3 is TGTGCCAGCAGTCTCACCCGGGACATTTCCTACGAGCAGTACTTC.

The CDR3 reads CASSGSRGSQYNEQFF. CDR3 in DNA: TGTGCCAGCAGCGGAAGCCGGGGGTCCCAATACAATGAGCAGTTCTTC. The V gene is TRBV9, the J gene TRBJ2-1; perhaps TRBD2 as D (6 bases). The CDR3 has 16 amino acids. Germline V gives CDR1 SGDLS, CDR2 YYNGEE. Trimming pared 3 bases from V and 4 bases from J, leaving 17 bases between.

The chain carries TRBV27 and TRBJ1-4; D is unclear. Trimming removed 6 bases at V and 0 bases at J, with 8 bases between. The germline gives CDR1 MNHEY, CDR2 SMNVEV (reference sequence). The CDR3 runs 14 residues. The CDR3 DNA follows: TGTGCCAGCAGCCACACCGCAACTAATGAAAAACTGTTTTTT. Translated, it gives CASSHTATNEKLFF.

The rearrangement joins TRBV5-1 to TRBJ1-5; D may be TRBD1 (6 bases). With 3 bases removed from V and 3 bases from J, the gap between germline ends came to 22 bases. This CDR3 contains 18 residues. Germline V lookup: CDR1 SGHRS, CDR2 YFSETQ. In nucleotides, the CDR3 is TGCGCCAGCAGCTGGGGCTGGAAAAGACAGGTCCCCAATCAGCCCCAGCATTTT. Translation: CASSWGWKRQVPNQPQHF. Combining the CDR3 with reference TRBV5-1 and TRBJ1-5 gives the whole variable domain KAGVTQTPRYLIKTRGQQVTLSCSPISGHRSVSWYQQTPGQGLQFLFEYFSETQRNKGNFPGRFSGRQFSNSRSEMNVSTLELGDSALYLCASSWGWKRQVPNQPQHFGDGTRLSIL.

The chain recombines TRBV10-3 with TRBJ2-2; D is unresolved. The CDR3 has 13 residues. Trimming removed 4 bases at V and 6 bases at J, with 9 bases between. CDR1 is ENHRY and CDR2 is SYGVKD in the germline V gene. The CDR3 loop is CAISVALPGELFF. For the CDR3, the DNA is TGTGCCATCAGTGTAGCCCTCCCCGGGGAGCTGTTTTTT.

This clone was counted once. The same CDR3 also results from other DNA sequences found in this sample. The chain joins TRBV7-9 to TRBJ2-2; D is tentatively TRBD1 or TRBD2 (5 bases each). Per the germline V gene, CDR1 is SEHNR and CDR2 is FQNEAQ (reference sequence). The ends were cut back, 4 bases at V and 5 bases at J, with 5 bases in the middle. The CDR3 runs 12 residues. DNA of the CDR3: TGTGCCAGCAGCTGGGGGACCGGGGAGCTGTTTTTT. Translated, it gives CASSWGTGELFF.

The CDR3 region has the DNA TGCAGCGTTGAATCCGGGACAAGGGCTGGGGAGCAGTACTTC. This translates into CSVESGTRAGEQYF. This chain links TRBV29-1 with TRBJ2-7; tentatively, D is TRBD1 (6 bases). The CDR3 totals 14 residues. Germline lookup yields CDR1 SQVTM and CDR2 ANQGSEA. Trimming took 2 bases from V and 7 from J, leaving 18 bases between them.

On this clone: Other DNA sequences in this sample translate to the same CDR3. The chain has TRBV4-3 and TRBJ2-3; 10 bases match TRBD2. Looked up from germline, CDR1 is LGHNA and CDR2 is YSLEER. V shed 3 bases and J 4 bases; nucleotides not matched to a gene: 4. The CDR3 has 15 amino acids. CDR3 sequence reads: CASSQGAGGPDTQYF. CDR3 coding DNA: TGCGCCAGCAGCCAGGGAGCGGGAGGGCCAGATACGCAGTATTTT.

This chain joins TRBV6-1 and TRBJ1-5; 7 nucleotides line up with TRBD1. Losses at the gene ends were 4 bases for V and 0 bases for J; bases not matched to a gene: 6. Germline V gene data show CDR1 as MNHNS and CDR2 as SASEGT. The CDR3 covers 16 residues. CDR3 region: CASSVHRGPSNQPQHF. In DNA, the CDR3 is TGTGCCAGCAGTGTACACAGGGGCCCTAGCAATCAGCCCCAGCATTTT.

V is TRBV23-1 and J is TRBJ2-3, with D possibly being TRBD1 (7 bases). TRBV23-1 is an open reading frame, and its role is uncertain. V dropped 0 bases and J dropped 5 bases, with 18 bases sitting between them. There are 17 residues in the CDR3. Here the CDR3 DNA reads TGCGCCAGCAGTCAATCGAGGGCAGGGGGGCAGGAAGATACGCAGTATTTT. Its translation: CASSQSRAGGQEDTQYF.

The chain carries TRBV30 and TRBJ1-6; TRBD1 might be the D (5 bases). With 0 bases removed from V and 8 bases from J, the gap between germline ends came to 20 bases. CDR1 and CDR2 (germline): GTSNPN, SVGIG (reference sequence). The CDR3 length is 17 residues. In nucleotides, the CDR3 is TGTGCCTGGAGTGTAGGGGACCTACTCCTTGGGGATTCACCCCTCCACTTT. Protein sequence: CAWSVGDLLLGDSPLHF.

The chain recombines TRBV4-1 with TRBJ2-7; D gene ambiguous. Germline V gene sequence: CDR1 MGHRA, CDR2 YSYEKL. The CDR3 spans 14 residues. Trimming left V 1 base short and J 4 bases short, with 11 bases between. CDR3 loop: CASSQGTDAYEQYF. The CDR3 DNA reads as TGCGCCAGCAGCCAAGGGACGGACGCTTACGAGCAGTACTTC.